This paragraph covers one T cell receptor (beta chain) sequence. The antigen remains undetermined. CDR3 length: 18 residues. The ends lost 5 bases at V and 4 bases at J; junction bases unmatched: 14. Germline V lookup: CDR1 MNHEY, CDR2 SMNVEV (reference sequence). It was with a sample-barcoded 5' primer and a J-beta primer mix that a second PCR of roughly 7 to 11 cycles was run. In TCRdb, the 5' RACE reads were re-called with MiXCR into one record per CDR3 protein. The table has about 730,000 distinct CDR3 sequences, roughly 43% seen once. The data belong to a study of blood T cells in healthy people across ages. Study findings and constraints: Since the PBMCs were unsorted, naive and antigen-experienced cells could not be conclusively compared. A roughly linear age-dependent decrease characterized TCR beta diversity per million T cells. Diversity of TCR beta correlated strongly with naive T cell percentage.

The receptor was isolated from a woman between 55 and 75 years old in good health. Material: blood. V usage is TRBV27 and J usage is TRBJ2-2; 9 bases fit TRBD1. CDR3 bases: TGTGCCAGCAGTGCCTCGGCCCGACAGGGGGGAGTCACCGGGGAGCTGTTTTTT. Its protein product is CASSASARQGGVTGELFF.